This T cell receptor (beta chain) was sequenced during a study of cytomegalovirus exposure and HLA in healthy donors. About the research overall: From donors who were HLA-typed, an early data release held approximately 80 million unique TCRs.

The PCR was carried out with 60 Vbeta primers and 13 Jbeta primers. Sequencing was performed with immunoSEQ multiplex PCR; in TCRdb, only in-frame clones are kept and a portion is missing. This sample has about 190,000 clones; around 86% occur once, and the top ten carry 1.3%. Study observations and caveats: A later analysis linked about 17,000 TCR beta sequences to HLA alleles at 0.05 false discovery rate. As a later analysis showed, a missense DCLRE1C variant was linked to trimming of TCR beta V- and J-genes.

With regard to this clone: Antigen: not known.

Donors had nominal health at sampling but likely had unrecorded immune exposures. V gave up 7 bases and J gave up 3 bases; unmatched junction bases: 8. This CDR3 is 14 amino acids long. Germline CDR1 reads SNHLY; CDR2 reads FYNNEI. This receptor was identified in a man aged 25-45 years in good health and CMV-seronegative. The chain couples TRBV2 to TRBJ2-7; 8 nucleotides agree with TRBD2. The sample comprised PBMCs. CDR3 DNA: TGTGCCAGCAAGGCGGGAGGTGAGTTCTACGAGCAGTACTTC. Translated: CASKAGGEFYEQYF. Supplemented by reference TRBV2 and TRBJ2-7, the full variable domain reads EPEVTQTPSHQVTQMGQEVILRCVPISNHLYFYWYRQILGQKVEFLVSFYNNEISEKSEIFDDQFSVERPDGSNFTLKIRSTKLEDSAMYFCASKAGGEFYEQYFGPGTRLTVT.